This T cell receptor beta chain derives from a study of blood T cell repertoires in COVID-19 (TCRdb year 2020). Regarding the research as a whole: Collaborator samples came from the United States, Italy and Spain and covered acute and convalescent phases of COVID-19. The material from the prospective study consisted of cDNA or gDNA derived from T cells, B-cell-depleted T cells, or PBMCs. Subjects who had been exposed to COVID-19, were actively infected with it, or had recovered from it provided the deeply sampled blood TCRbeta repertoires that made up the dataset. The repertoires were released in a freely available public database meant as a resource for research on the immune response to SARS-CoV-2. Samples were obtained from the ongoing ImmuneRACE study (first 160 participants) and from over 1,000 subjects provided by 6 global collaborators. Sample metadata almost always included a de-identified subject ID, COVID-19 status, age in years and sex. Where HLA class I and class II types were available, the types were taken from metadata supplied by the sample provider, not from assay-based typing. The paper as a whole reports these results and caveats: The amount of clinical and demographic metadata varied by source and participant and was provided uncurated.

Another Seattle source contributed samples from volunteer blood donors who had recovered from COVID-19. Each collaborating institution followed its own protocols to collect whole blood in K2EDTA tubes. For TCRbeta analysis, collaborator samples were shipped as frozen whole blood, as isolated PBMCs, or as DNA extracted from either sample type. On this clone: The clone's antigen remains unknown. It has no much larger one-base neighbor in the sample; base qualities were not kept.

TCRbeta CDR3 regions were amplified from genomic DNA using the immunoSEQ Assay, a bias-controlled multiplex PCR. Per the original workflow: The number of nucleated cells in each sample was estimated from the amplification of reference gene primers within the assay. Sequence reads were collapsed and filtered to measure the absolute abundance of every unique TCRbeta CDR3 rearrangement. For each sample, productive Simpson clonality was calculated by taking the square root of Simpson's diversity index across productive rearrangements. TCRdb carries this immuneACCESS record with in-frame sequences only. Its versions omit some clonotypes, under half of them owing to an unresolved V gene in the studies checked, with the rest unexplained. Clone size and the V and J calls come from that table; the DNA yielded D and trimming. The table for this sample lists some 160,000 clones; around four fifths of them were counted only once. The ten largest account for around a fifth of the sample.

According to the germline V gene (reference sequence), CDR1 reads GTSNPN and CDR2 reads SVGIG. The CDR3 spans 14 residues, from the cysteine through the phenylalanine. Kept here is only the CDR3 DNA, which spans 42 bases and is read in frame from base 1. V ends up 1 base short and J 6 bases short, with an unmatched junction base count of 3. The V and J genes are TRBV30 and TRBJ1-6; 7 bases in the junction line up with TRBD1. The sequence derives from a woman between 65 and 79 years old who had recovered from COVID-19. Sequencing was carried out using peripheral blood. The nucleotide sequence is given as TGTGCCTGGAGTGCCGGGACAGTTAATTCACCCCTCCACTTT. It encodes CAWSAGTVNSPLHF.